Listed here are 25 T cell receptor beta chains from one sample, sequenced in a study of blood T cell repertoires in COVID-19. Some clones are missing from TCRdb's copy, which holds only in-frame ones; the method was immunoSEQ multiplex PCR. The repertoire holds about 220,000 clones, around 85% seen once, with about 2.5% in the top ten. Sequencing used peripheral blood. These receptors came from an older woman with COVID-19, enrolled during active disease.

This rearrangement joins TRBV7-9 to TRBJ1-3; D is possibly TRBD1 (6 bases). The CDR3 runs to 14 residues. V lost 5 bases and J 8 bases, leaving 16 bases between the germline ends. Germline assignment: CDR1 SEHNR and CDR2 FQNEAQ (reference sequence). The CDR3 spells CASSHSGRGDTIYF. The DNA for the CDR3 is TGTGCCAGCAGCCACTCGGGGAGGGGGGACACCATATATTTT.

The chain has TRBV19 and TRBJ1-5; no clear D. Trimming shortened V by 7 bases and J by 7 bases, and 14 bases separated the two germline ends. The CDR3 has 13 amino acids. Per the germline V gene, CDR1 is LNHDA and CDR2 is SQIVND (reference sequence). Written as DNA, the CDR3 is TGTGCCAGTACCGACTCCGAAAGACAGCCCCAGCATTTT. Translating gives CASTDSERQPQHF.

The J gene is TRBJ2-5, the V gene TRBV2, with TRBD2 identical over 8 bases. The CDR3 loop spans 15 amino acids. Germline CDR1 SNHLY, CDR2 FYNNEI. The V gene end was trimmed by 4 bases and the J gene end by 1 base; junction bases not matched to a gene: 5. CDR3 sequence: CASSGGLGGQETQYF. The CDR3 bases are TGTGCCAGCAGTGGGGGACTAGGGGGCCAAGAGACCCAGTACTTC.

This chain connects TRBV4-3 to TRBJ1-2; perhaps TRBD1 as D (6 bases). V was shortened by 0 bases and J by 5 bases, with 19 bases between the two germline ends. The CDR3 runs 17 residues. CDR1 and CDR2 from the germline V gene are LGHNA and YSLEER. In DNA, the CDR3 is TGCGCCAGCAGCCAAGATTTCTCATCAGGGGCAATATATGGCTACACCTTC. It codes for CASSQDFSSGAIYGYTF.

The chain carries TRBV3-1 (or the pseudogene TRBV3-2) and TRBJ1-1; 11 bases match TRBD1. This CDR3 comprises 18 residues. Germline V gives CDR1 LGHDT, CDR2 YNNKEL (reference sequence). The J segment lost 3 bases and the V segment lost 1 base, leaving 10 bases of the junction unmatched. Here the CDR3 reads CASSQGTGGAFRDTEAFF. Here the CDR3 DNA reads TGTGCCAGCAGCCAAGGGACAGGGGGCGCTTTCCGGGACACTGAAGCTTTCTTT.

The V and J genes are TRBV7-9 and TRBJ2-5; a weak D match, TRBD2 (7 bases). The CDR3 consists of 14 residues. The V end was cut by 7 bases, the J end by 3 bases, with 15 bases between. Germline V gene sequence: CDR1 SEHNR, CDR2 FQNEAQ (reference sequence). The CDR3 reads CASTPRGAEETQYF. DNA for the CDR3: TGTGCCAGCACCCCCCGGGGGGCCGAAGAGACCCAGTACTTC.

V usage is TRBV4-1 and J usage is TRBJ1-2; TRBD1 matches at 7 bases. The length of the CDR3 is 15 residues. Germline CDR1 and CDR2: MGHRA and YSYEKL. V dropped 4 bases and J dropped 4; count of bases not matched to a gene: 9. The CDR3 here is CASSRDSGQLYGYTF. CDR3 sequence (DNA): TGCGCCAGCAGCCGAGACTCGGGACAGCTCTATGGCTACACCTTC.

CDR3 DNA: TGTGCCACCGGGGGAAGCGGAACCTACAATGAGCAGTTCTTC. It translates to CATGGSGTYNEQFF. J is TRBJ2-1 and V is TRBV19, with D maybe TRBD2 (6 bases). Trimming removed 10 bases at V and 2 bases at J, with 15 bases between. The V gene's germline CDR1 is LNHDA and CDR2 SQIVND (reference sequence). This CDR3 is built from 14 residues.

V usage is TRBV18 and J usage is TRBJ2-1, with D possibly being TRBD2 (5 bases). The germline V gene encodes CDR1 KGHSH and CDR2 LQKENI. Trimming shortened V by 1 base and J by 8 bases, and 15 bases separated the two germline ends. CDR3 length: 15 amino acids. The CDR3 reads CASSPQENLRDEQFF. The CDR3 DNA follows: TGTGCCAGCTCACCACAGGAGAACTTGAGGGATGAGCAGTTCTTC.

The chain is built from TRBV4-2 and TRBJ1-1, with 9 bases fitting TRBD1. The CDR3 is 16 residues long. Germline CDR1 reads LGHNA; CDR2 reads YNFKEQ. The ends lost 1 base at V and 0 bases at J; junction bases unmatched: 3. The CDR3 is CASSQGGTGMNTEAFF. The CDR3, as DNA: TGTGCCAGCAGCCAAGGGGGGACAGGGATGAACACTGAAGCTTTCTTT.

The chain has TRBV18 and TRBJ1-1, with 7 bases fitting TRBD1. Germline V gives CDR1 KGHSH, CDR2 LQKENI. CDR3 length equals 13 residues. V was clipped by 4 bases and J by 1 base; unmatched bases: 0. The CDR3 DNA reads as TGTGCCAGCTCACGACAGGGGAACACTGAAGCTTTCTTT. Encoded protein: CASSRQGNTEAFF.

The chain is built from TRBV9 and TRBJ1-1, with no clear D. Germline V gene lookup returns CDR1 SGDLS and CDR2 YYNGEE. Trimming left V 0 bases short and J 3 bases short, with 12 bases between. The CDR3 is made up of 15 amino acids. In nucleotides, the CDR3 is TGTGCCAGCAGCGTAGTAGTCTCCATTGACACTGAAGCTTTCTTT. Translating it yields CASSVVVSIDTEAFF. Full variable domain (outside the CDR3, taken from reference TRBV9 and TRBJ1-1): DSGVTQTPKHLITATGQRVTLRCSPRSGDLSVYWYQQSLDQGLQFLIQYYNGEERAKGNILERFSAQQFPDLHSELNLSSLELGDSALYFCASSVVVSIDTEAFFGQGTRLTVV.

The chain combines TRBV19 with TRBJ2-4, with 9 bases lining up with TRBD2. The junction had 21 bases not matched to a gene; V was cut back by 1 base and J by 8 bases. The length of the CDR3 is 20 residues. Germline CDR1 reads LNHDA; CDR2 reads SQIVND (reference sequence). The CDR3 nucleotides read TGTGCCAGTAGTATAGTCCCCCCCTCCAGAGTAGCGGGAGCGGGATACATTCAGTACTTC. Encoded protein: CASSIVPPSRVAGAGYIQYF.

This chain links TRBV6-4 with TRBJ1-2; 8 bases match TRBD1. CDR3 size: 14 residues. The junction had 5 bases not matched to a gene; V was cut back by 5 bases and J by 3 bases. Germline CDR1 is MRHNA and CDR2 is SNTAGT. CDR3: CASSLTTGDYGYTF. The CDR3 region has the DNA TGTGCCAGCAGTCTTACGACAGGGGACTATGGCTACACCTTC.

The chain links TRBV7-8 to TRBJ1-2, with 7 nucleotides matching TRBD1. CDR1 is SGHVS and CDR2 is FQNEAQ in the germline V gene. The junction had 8 bases not matched to a gene; V was cut back by 0 bases and J by 7 bases. This CDR3 is built from 15 residues. This CDR3 is CASSLAMQGVGGYTF. CDR3 coding DNA: TGTGCCAGCAGCTTAGCGATGCAGGGGGTAGGTGGCTACACCTTC.

V is TRBV7-2 and J is TRBJ1-2, with 11 nucleotides matching TRBD1. The germline gives CDR1 SGHTA, CDR2 FQGNSA. The trim removed 3 bases at V and 0 bases at J, leaving 6 bases unmatched. This CDR3 region has 17 residues. CDR3 amino acids: CASSFSRDRGTNYGYTF. The CDR3 DNA is TGTGCCAGCAGCTTTAGTAGGGACAGGGGGACTAACTATGGCTACACCTTC.

The V call is TRBV5-1, the J call TRBJ2-2, with a possible D match to TRBD1 (7 bases). Deletions cut 6 bases from V and 1 base from J, with 10 bases between. This CDR3 has 14 residues. CDR1 SGHRS and CDR2 YFSETQ come from the germline V gene. CDR3 residues: CASTQGGNTGELFF. Here the CDR3 DNA reads TGCGCCAGCACTCAGGGGGGGAACACCGGGGAGCTGTTTTTT.

The chain carries TRBV7-2 and TRBJ2-1; 9 nucleotides line up with TRBD2. Germline V gene lookup returns CDR1 SGHTA and CDR2 FQGNSA. The CDR3 runs to 16 residues. The trim removed 4 bases at V and 2 bases at J, leaving 6 bases unmatched. The CDR3 here is CASSWESGGPYNEQFF. The CDR3 coding sequence is TGTGCCAGCAGCTGGGAGAGCGGGGGGCCCTACAATGAGCAGTTCTTC.

The chain joins TRBV7-9 to TRBJ2-3, with D unclear. The V gene lost 5 bases and the J gene lost 1 base, with 4 bases spanning the gap. The CDR3 totals 12 residues. The germline V gene has CDR1 SEHNR and CDR2 FQNEAQ (reference sequence). The CDR3 coding sequence is TGTGCCAGCAGCCAGGGCACAGATACGCAGTATTTT. It is translated as CASSQGTDTQYF.

This sequence joins TRBV4-3 and TRBJ2-1; a possible D gene is TRBD1 (6 bases). Germline-derived CDR1 and CDR2 are LGHNA and YSLEER. The V end was cut by 0 bases, the J end by 5 bases, with 11 bases between. The CDR3 loop spans 15 amino acids. The CDR3 reads CASSQDPRQDNEQFF. The CDR3 region has the DNA TGCGCCAGCAGCCAAGATCCGCGACAGGACAATGAGCAGTTCTTC.

This CDR3 reads CASSPPRGTGDYNEQFF. Written as DNA, the CDR3 is TGTGCCAGCTCACCACCGCGGGGGACAGGGGACTACAATGAGCAGTTCTTC. The V gene is TRBV18, the J gene TRBJ2-1; 10 bases align to TRBD1. The CDR3 sequence is 17 residues long. In germline, CDR1 is KGHSH, CDR2 LQKENI. V trimming: 0 bases; J trimming: 3 bases; junction bases outside the gene matches: 5.

The V and J genes are TRBV6-2 or TRBV6-3 and TRBJ2-7; D unresolved. V lost 0 bases, J lost 2 bases, and 11 bases lay in between. Germline V gene sequence: CDR1 MNHEY, CDR2 SVGEGT. The CDR3 totals 15 residues. CDR3 sequence (DNA): TGTGCCAGCAGTTACTCAGAGCGATCGCCCTACGAGCAGTACTTC. This gives the protein CASSYSERSPYEQYF.

V is TRBV30 and J is TRBJ2-2; no reliable D call. Germline assignment: CDR1 GTSNPN and CDR2 SVGIG (reference sequence). The ends were cut back, 2 bases at V and 6 bases at J, with 4 bases in the middle. This CDR3 contains 11 residues. The CDR3 region has the DNA TGTGCCTGGAGTATAGCCGGGGAGCTGTTTTTT. Encoded protein: CAWSIAGELFF.

This clone was seen just once. The chain links TRBV15 to TRBJ2-2; possible D gene TRBD1, 6 bases. Germline V lookup: CDR1 LNHNV, CDR2 YYDKDF (reference sequence). CDR3 length: 15 residues. V lost 4 bases and J lost 2, with 11 bases in between. The DNA for the CDR3 is TGTGCCACCAGCAAGGGGACATTTAACACCGGGGAGCTGTTTTTT. Translation: CATSKGTFNTGELFF.

The rearrangement joins TRBV23-1 to TRBJ1-1; tentatively, D is TRBD1 (6 bases). TRBV23-1 is designated an ORF whose function remains uncertain. The CDR3 spans 17 residues. Trimming took 4 bases from V and 1 from J, leaving 19 bases between them. The CDR3 is CASSRRLGGATNTEAFF. The CDR3 bases are TGCGCCAGCAGTCGTAGGCTGGGGGGGGCGACGAACACTGAAGCTTTCTTT.